This T cell receptor beta chain was recorded in a study of shared T cell receptors in the human thymus. CDR1 is SQVTM and CDR2 is ANQGSEA in the germline V gene. This CDR3 is 14 amino acids long. J lost 3 bases, V lost 4 bases, and 2 bases had no gene match. The data were produced by immunoSEQ multiplex PCR, yet TCRdb's version contains in-frame clones alone and is incomplete. The sample consists of tens of thousands of clones, roughly 95% of them appearing once. Sequences were obtained from thymocytes. The chain carries TRBV29-1 and TRBJ2-3; 12 bases align to TRBD2. This clonotype originated in a human donor. The CDR3 sequence: CSVGLAGVTDTQYF. The CDR3 nucleotides are TGCAGCGTTGGACTAGCGGGGGTAACAGATACGCAGTATTTT.